This passage covers 8 T cell receptor beta chains from one sample sequenced in a study of regulatory T cells in long-lasting Graves disease. Both iRepertoire HTBI primers and Arm-PCR of CDR3 regions were used to build the TCR beta libraries. One entry per CDR3 protein, called by TCRdb with MiXCR from the multiplex PCR reads. The table lists roughly 380,000 distinct CDR3 sequences, 15% to 18% of them singletons. Documented time point: newly diagnosed GD, antithyroid drugs for less than 3 months. There was RNA extracted from PBMCs, and the TCR library was made from it. This sample comprised peripheral blood mononuclear cells (PBMCs), obtained at new diagnosis, from a patient treated with antithyroid drugs. These receptors originate from a female donor with Graves disease.

This rearrangement joins TRBV18 to TRBJ1-4; maybe TRBD1 (6 bases). V was shortened by 3 bases and J by 4 bases, with 12 bases between the two germline ends. The CDR3 runs 15 residues. Germline assignment: CDR1 KGHSH and CDR2 LQKENI. The CDR3 loop reads CASSPRQGLNEKLFF. The CDR3 coding sequence is TGTGCCAGCTCACCTCGGCAGGGGCTTAATGAAAAACTGTTTTTT.

This clonotype has at least ten counts. The V and J genes are TRBV5-1 and TRBJ1-1; 7 nucleotides line up with TRBD1. CDR3 size: 16 residues. V gave up 3 bases and J gave up 6 bases; unmatched junction bases: 14. Germline values: CDR1 SGHRS, CDR2 YFSETQ. CDR3 DNA sequence: TGCGCCAGCAGCTCCTATATCCGGGACAGCGCAGCTGAAGCTTTCTTT. This codes for CASSSYIRDSAAEAFF. Based on the CDR3 plus reference TRBV5-1 and TRBJ1-1, the full variable domain is KAGVTQTPRYLIKTRGQQVTLSCSPISGHRSVSWYQQTPGQGLQFLFEYFSETQRNKGNFPGRFSGRQFSNSRSEMNVSTLELGDSALYLCASSSYIRDSAAEAFFGQGTRLTVV.

At least ten counts were recorded for this clonotype. This chain links TRBV9 with TRBJ2-7; 8 bases are a match to TRBD1. This CDR3 has 13 amino acids. After removal of 3 bases from V and 6 bases from J, the junction contained 5 bases not matched to a gene. The V gene's germline CDR1 is SGDLS and CDR2 YYNGEE. The CDR3 protein is CASSAGQGTEQYF. CDR3 sequence (DNA): TGTGCCAGCAGCGCCGGACAGGGCACCGAGCAGTACTTC.

The sample holds many counts of this clonotype. Just one base apart from a much larger clone, this may be a read error. The chain couples TRBV6-1 to TRBJ2-7; possible D gene TRBD1, 5 bases. CDR1 is MNHNS, CDR2 SASEGT, per germline. Trimming cost V 6 bases and J 1 base, with 10 bases left between them. There are 13 residues in the CDR3. CDR3 nucleotide sequence: TGTGCCAGCAGGATGGGGCAGTCCTACGAGCAGTACTTC. Protein sequence: CASRMGQSYEQYF.

This clonotype occurred many times. The chain is built from TRBV7-3 and TRBJ2-1; unclear D gene. This CDR3 region has 15 residues. V lost 4 bases, J lost 3 bases, and 13 bases lay in between. The V gene's germline CDR1 is SGHTA and CDR2 FQGTGA. The CDR3 bases are TGTGCCAGCAGCTCCGGGCTAGACCTCTACAATGAGCAGTTCTTC. This codes for CASSSGLDLYNEQFF.

This clonotype was recorded at least ten times. The genes are TRBV30 and TRBJ1-1; 7 bases fit TRBD1. CDR1 is GTSNPN and CDR2 is SVGIG in the germline V gene (reference sequence). This CDR3 is built from 14 residues. J lost 3 bases, V lost 0 bases, and 4 bases had no gene match. The CDR3 DNA sequence: TGTGCCTGGAGTGTAGAGACAGGGCACACTGAAGCTTTCTTT. Its protein product is CAWSVETGHTEAFF.

This clonotype was found many times. This chain uses TRBV29-1 with TRBJ2-1; 9 nucleotides line up with TRBD2. Germline V gene data show CDR1 as SQVTM and CDR2 as ANQGSEA. The CDR3 runs to 13 residues. Trimming at V came to 3 bases and at J to 3 bases, leaving 0 bases not matched to a gene. CDR3 loop: CSVEREGYNEQFF. CDR3 nucleotides: TGCAGCGTTGAGCGGGAGGGCTACAATGAGCAGTTCTTC.

The CDR3 DNA sequence: TGCAGTGCTAGAGATCAGGGCTCCGGGAGCTATGGCTACACCTTC. Translation gives CSARDQGSGSYGYTF. The V and J genes are TRBV20-1 and TRBJ1-2, with a weak D call TRBD1 (5 bases). The CDR3 sequence is 15 residues long. CDR1 and CDR2 (germline): DFQATT, SNEGSKA (reference sequence). Trimming shortened V by 0 bases and J by 4 bases, and 15 bases separated the two germline ends.